This is a list of T cell receptor beta chains from one sample in a study of T cell repertoires in cytomegalovirus infection. From the reads, TCRdb called clonotypes with MiXCR, one entry per CDR3 protein. The repertoire holds about 240,000 distinct CDR3 sequences, with roughly 6.5% as singletons. The source material was PBMCs. All receptors derive from a human donor in good health (CMV status not recorded). Some clones in this sample may be carry-over from other donors' samples. Each CDR3 is given with its conserved first and last residue. The D gene is left open where the match is weak. Clone size, where shown, is once, few, many, or a class for clones that have expanded.

cdr3_nt cdr3_aa j_call v_call clone_size d_call
TGTGCCAGCGCCAAGGAGGGTCTGTATCAGCCCCAGCATTTT CASAKEGLYQPQHF TRBJ1-5 TRBV6-1 many -
TGTGCCAGCAGCCGAGGACAGGTCTACACAGATACGCAGTATTTT CASSRGQVYTDTQYF TRBJ2-3 TRBV12-3/TRBV12-4 - TRBD1
TGCGCCAGCAGCCTACAACAGAGCACTGAAGCTTTCTTT CASSLQQSTEAFF TRBJ1-1 TRBV5-1 few -
TGTGCCAGCAGCTTGGTACCAGGGCTAGCCTATGGCTACACCTTC CASSLVPGLAYGYTF TRBJ1-2 TRBV5-5 many -
TGTGCCAGCAGCCGGGACAGCCACTATGGCTACACCTTC CASSRDSHYGYTF TRBJ1-2 TRBV6-2/TRBV6-3 many TRBD1
TGTGCCAGCAGCTCACTTTTCCCGGGACAGTCAAATTCACCCCTCCACTTT CASSSLFPGQSNSPLHF TRBJ1-6 TRBV7-2 many TRBD1
TGTGCCAGCAGTCAGATCCTTTCACCCCTCCACTTT CASSQILSPLHF TRBJ1-6 TRBV7-9 many -
TGTGCCAGTAGCCCGGCGGGACAGATCTATGGCTACACCTTC CASSPAGQIYGYTF TRBJ1-2 TRBV19 - TRBD1
TGTGCCAGCAGCGTAGAGGTGCGACAGGGGAGAACCGGGGAGCTGTTTTTT CASSVEVRQGRTGELFF TRBJ2-2 TRBV9 many TRBD1
TGTGCCAGCAGCCCCGGACTGCCAAAAAACTACGAGCAGTACTTC CASSPGLPKNYEQYF TRBJ2-7 TRBV28 - -
TGTGCCAGCACCTCCAAGGGGCCTTTTCTGCTTACCGGGGAGCTGTTTTTT CASTSKGPFLLTGELFF TRBJ2-2 TRBV12-3/TRBV12-4 many -
TGCAGTGCTTCACCGGGACAGGGGGGCGCTAGGCTATCACCCCTCCACTTT CSASPGQGGARLSPLHF TRBJ1-6 TRBV20-1 few TRBD1
TGCAGCGTTGCCATAGCGGGGGCCAGAAAGGAGACCCAGTACTTC CSVAIAGARKETQYF TRBJ2-5 TRBV29-1 - TRBD2
TGTGCCACCCACCGGGGGGTGGATAATTCACCCCTCCACTTT CATHRGVDNSPLHF TRBJ1-6 TRBV28 many -
TGTGCCAGCAGCTTAGACAGGTCTGAATTTCGGGCCCTCCACTTT CASSLDRSEFRALHF TRBJ1-6 TRBV7-2 many -
TGTGCCAGCAGCTTGTCGGGGGGGCTCATGAACACTGAAGCTTTCTTT CASSLSGGLMNTEAFF TRBJ1-1 TRBV5-6 many -
TGTGCCAGCAGCTTATCTGACTCTGGGGCCAACGTCCTGACTTTC CASSLSDSGANVLTF TRBJ2-6 TRBV7-2 - -
TGTGCCAGCAGTCCGAATTGGGGGAGACAGGATTTCTACGAGCAGTACTTC CASSPNWGRQDFYEQYF TRBJ2-7 TRBV12-3/TRBV12-4 many -
TGTGCCAGCACCCAAACCGGGGCGGCGAACAGGGATGAAAAACTGTTTTTT CASTQTGAANRDEKLFF TRBJ1-4 TRBV12-3/TRBV12-4 many -
TGTGCCACCAGTGATTTGCGGGACAGCAACACCGGGGAGCTGTTTTTT CATSDLRDSNTGELFF TRBJ2-2 TRBV24-1 few TRBD1
TGTGCCAGCAGTTCGCCCGAGGGAGGCGTGGGGACTGAAGCTTTCTTT CASSSPEGGVGTEAFF TRBJ1-1 TRBV28 many -
TGTGCCAGCAGATCAGACAGGTCGAACACCGGGGAGCTGTTTTTT CASRSDRSNTGELFF TRBJ2-2 TRBV7-8 once -
TGTGCCAGCAGTTTAGGGGACAGCTACAATGAGCAGTTCTTC CASSLGDSYNEQFF TRBJ2-1 TRBV28 many TRBD1
TGTGCCAGCAGCCAAGCATACAGGGCCTCCTACGAGCAGTACTTC CASSQAYRASYEQYF TRBJ2-7 TRBV14 many -
TGCAGTGCTACCGAGGGGGGGGACTACGAGCAGTACTTC CSATEGGDYEQYF TRBJ2-7 TRBV20-1 many -
TGCAGTGCCTCGCCCGGGGGAGGATACAATGAGCAGTTCTTC CSASPGGGYNEQFF TRBJ2-1 TRBV20-1 many -
TGTGCCAGCAGCACAGAAGGGTTCGGGATCTCACCCCTCCACTTT CASSTEGFGISPLHF TRBJ1-6 TRBV7-2 many -
TGTGCCAGCAGCTTAACAGGAGTGAACACTGAAGCTTTCTTT CASSLTGVNTEAFF TRBJ1-1 TRBV11-2 many -
TGTGCCAGCAGTTCCTTAACCCAGGGGAGAGGAAACACCATATATTTT CASSSLTQGRGNTIYF TRBJ1-3 TRBV6-6 many -
TGCAGTGCTAGAGATCCTAGGGGATTCTACGAGCAGTACTTC CSARDPRGFYEQYF TRBJ2-7 TRBV20-1 many -
TGTGCCAGCAGCTTGGACGGAAAATATGGCTACACCTTC CASSLDGKYGYTF TRBJ1-2 TRBV5-4 few -
TGTGCCAGCAGTCACGGGACACCCGTTAGGACTGAAGCTTTCTTT CASSHGTPVRTEAFF TRBJ1-1 TRBV6-2/TRBV6-3 many -
TGTGCCAGCAGTTCCATGACAGGGAAAGGGATGGAGACCCAGTACTTC CASSSMTGKGMETQYF TRBJ2-5 TRBV28 few TRBD1
TGTGCCAGCAGCAAAGCCGGGACGGTTAATTCACCCCTCCACTTT CASSKAGTVNSPLHF TRBJ1-6 TRBV7-2 many -
TGCAGTGCTAGTGGCGGGAACACCGGGGAGCTGTTTTTT CSASGGNTGELFF TRBJ2-2 TRBV20-1 - -
TGCAGCGCAACGACACTAGCGGGGTTAGAGACCCAGTACTTC CSATTLAGLETQYF TRBJ2-5 TRBV29-1 many TRBD2
TGTGCCAGCAGCCAAGCGGGGACCTTAACCGGGGAGCTGTTTTTT CASSQAGTLTGELFF TRBJ2-2 TRBV4-2 - -
TGCAGCGTTGCAGGGGCGAATTCTGAAGCTTTCTTT CSVAGANSEAFF TRBJ1-1 TRBV29-1 many -
TGTGCCAGCAGCTTAGCGCGGGCCCCGAACACTGAAGCTTTCTTT CASSLARAPNTEAFF TRBJ1-1 TRBV7-2 many -
TGTGCCAGCAGTGCCCCCCCGGGACAAGGGGGCTCCGGTGGCTACACCTTC CASSAPPGQGGSGGYTF TRBJ1-2 TRBV28 many TRBD1
TGTGCCAGCACGGAAGGGGCCTACAATGAGCAGTTCTTC CASTEGAYNEQFF TRBJ2-1 TRBV2 many -
TGCGCCAGCAGCCCCCCAGGGAGCGGAGAGACCCAGTACTTC CASSPPGSGETQYF TRBJ2-5 TRBV5-1 few -
TGTGCCAGCAGCCAGCGTCCCCTGGTGAACACTGAAGCTTTCTTT CASSQRPLVNTEAFF TRBJ1-1 TRBV14 many -
TGCAGTGCTAGAGGGGACTCCTACGAGCAGTACTTC CSARGDSYEQYF TRBJ2-7 TRBV20-1 many -
TGTGCCAGCAGCCCCAGTGGGACAGGGGTCTATGGCTACACCTTC CASSPSGTGVYGYTF TRBJ1-2 TRBV7-9 - TRBD1
TGCAGCGTTACAAACAGGGTCTCCTACGAGCAGTACTTC CSVTNRVSYEQYF TRBJ2-7 TRBV29-1 many -
TGTGCCAGCAGCCCCGGAGGACGAGGGAACACTGAAGCTTTCTTT CASSPGGRGNTEAFF TRBJ1-1 TRBV13 many -
TGCAGTGCTAGAGAAGAGCGTCTCACAGATACGCAGTATTTT CSAREERLTDTQYF TRBJ2-3 TRBV20-1 - -
TGTGCCAGCAGTCCAGGAACCGCCGGGGGCTACACCTTC CASSPGTAGGYTF TRBJ1-2 TRBV7-9 many -